These 11 T cell receptor beta chains originate from one sample sequenced in a study of blood T cell repertoires in COVID-19. Libraries were prepared by immunoSEQ multiplex PCR; TCRdb keeps only in-frame clonotypes and omits some of them. Of about 390,000 clones listed, around nine tenths were seen once; the top ten hold 10%. Sample: PBMCs or T cells enriched from blood (not recorded which). The receptors stem from a woman aged 45-65 years who had recovered from COVID-19.

The gene calls are TRBV4-1 and TRBJ2-6; possible D gene TRBD1, 6 bases. V lost 1 base, J lost 0 bases, and 10 bases lay in between. Germline-derived CDR1 and CDR2 are MGHRA and YSYEKL. This CDR3 has 17 amino acids. In DNA, the CDR3 is TGCGCCAGCAGCCAAGGGACAGCACTCTCTGGGGCCAACGTCCTGACTTTC. It translates to CASSQGTALSGANVLTF.

The chain employs TRBV27 and TRBJ1-1; no definite D call. The germline CDR1 and CDR2 sequences are MNHEY and SMNVEV (reference sequence). Trimming took off 6 bases at V and 0 bases at J, with 8 bases between the two ends. This CDR3 is built from 13 residues. The CDR3 region is CASRGTLNTEAFF. The CDR3, as DNA: TGTGCCAGCAGGGGCACCCTGAACACTGAAGCTTTCTTT.

This chain connects TRBV10-3 to TRBJ2-5; 14 bases match TRBD2. The V gene's germline CDR1 is ENHRY and CDR2 SYGVKD. J gave up 5 bases and V 1 base, and 9 bases lay outside the gene matches. The CDR3 is made up of 18 amino acids. The CDR3 DNA reads as TGTGCCATCAGTGAGTTGATTGGGACTAGCGGGGGCGGTGAGACCCAGTACTTC. It yields the protein CAISELIGTSGGGETQYF.

V gene TRBV7-2 combines with J gene TRBJ1-3; D unclear. The CDR3 totals 14 residues. The germline gives CDR1 SGHTA, CDR2 FQGNSA. Trimming left V 8 bases short and J 0 bases short, with 11 bases between. The CDR3 sequence is CASRLGNSGNTIYF. DNA for the CDR3: TGTGCCAGCCGTCTCGGGAACTCTGGAAACACCATATATTTT.

V gene TRBV19 combines with J gene TRBJ1-5; D may be TRBD1 (6 bases). CDR3 size: 15 residues. The V gene's germline CDR1 is LNHDA and CDR2 SQIVND (reference sequence). Trimming stripped 3 bases from V and 5 bases from J, with 14 bases between. DNA for the CDR3: TGTGCCAGTAGTATGGGGGGGCAAGGTTATCAGCCCCAGCATTTT. It is translated as CASSMGGQGYQPQHF.

V gene TRBV7-9 combines with J gene TRBJ2-1, with unresolved D. V was pared by 3 bases and J by 12 bases, with 9 bases between. Germline CDR1 and CDR2: SEHNR and FQNEAQ (reference sequence). The CDR3 has 11 residues. The CDR3 DNA reads TGTGCCAGCAGCTTGGGTGAGGCGCAGTTCTTC. Translated: CASSLGEAQFF. Supplemented by reference TRBV7-9 and TRBJ2-1, the full variable domain reads DTGVSQNPRHKITKRGQNVTFRCDPISEHNRLYWYRQTLGQGPEFLTYFQNEAQLEKSRLLSDRFSAERPKGSFSTLEIQRTEQGDSAMYLCASSLGEAQFFGPGTRLTVL.

This chain joins TRBV3-1 (or the pseudogene TRBV3-2) and TRBJ2-7, with 11 bases matching TRBD1. The junction had 7 bases not matched to a gene; V was cut back by 6 bases and J by 0 bases. The CDR3 is made up of 16 amino acids. The germline V gene encodes CDR1 LGHDT and CDR2 YNNKEL (reference sequence). The DNA of the CDR3 is TGTGCCAGCAGTCTCGGGACAGGGGGTTACTCCTACGAGCAGTACTTC. Translation: CASSLGTGGYSYEQYF.

The chain links TRBV11-3 to TRBJ2-1; maybe TRBD1 (6 bases). In germline, CDR1 is SGHNT, CDR2 YENEEA. The CDR3 spans 12 residues. V was pared by 5 bases and J by 12 bases, with 14 bases between. The CDR3 sequence is CASSLPLGGQFF. The CDR3 nucleotides read TGTGCCAGCAGCCTGCCCTTAGGGGGGCAGTTCTTC.

The chain couples TRBV5-8 to TRBJ1-1; D unclear. This CDR3 comprises 14 residues. The V gene lost 1 base and the J gene lost 1 base, with 8 bases spanning the gap. In germline, CDR1 is SGHTS, CDR2 YDEGEE. This chain's CDR3 is CASSLYAGNTEAFF. The CDR3 nucleotides are TGTGCCAGCAGCTTGTATGCAGGGAACACTGAAGCTTTCTTT.

This clone was detected only once. The genes are TRBV7-3 and TRBJ2-6; D perhaps matches TRBD1 (6 bases). CDR3 size: 16 residues. Germline V gene lookup returns CDR1 SGHTA and CDR2 FQGTGA. V was clipped by 6 bases and J by 2 bases, with 14 bases between them. Here the CDR3 DNA reads TGTGCCAGCAGTTTGGACGACAGGCCTGGGGCCAACGTCCTGACTTTC. It specifies CASSLDDRPGANVLTF.

The rearrangement joins TRBV7-9 to TRBJ1-3; 8 nucleotides align to TRBD1. Germline CDR1 reads SEHNR; CDR2 reads FQNEAQ (reference sequence). The length of the CDR3 is 15 residues. Trimming cost V 6 bases and J 4 bases; bases outside gene matches: 8. The CDR3 DNA is TGTGCCAGCAGAGGGGACAGGATCATAGGAAACACCATATATTTT. Protein: CASRGDRIIGNTIYF.